One and the same sample provided the 8 T cell receptor beta chains below, sequenced in a study of identifying expanded T cells in peripheral blood. Clones were read by immunoSEQ multiplex PCR, and TCRdb kept only the in-frame ones, dropping some. The sample lists 110,000 or so clones, about 87% occurring once. The sample consisted of blood. All receptors come from a person aged 18 to 70 in good health.

Concerning this clone: The same CDR3 arises from other DNA sequences in this sample as well. CDR3 amino acids: CASSPPNSPLHF. DNA of the CDR3: TGTGCCAGCTCACCGCCGAATTCACCCCTCCACTTT. The V and J genes are TRBV18 and TRBJ1-6; D is unclear. The ends were cut back, 3 bases at V and 7 bases at J, with 4 bases in the middle. Per germline, CDR1 KGHSH and CDR2 LQKENI. The CDR3 contains 12 residues.

The rearrangement links TRBV7-2 to TRBJ1-2; possibly TRBD1 for D (5 bases). V shed 4 bases and J shed 0 bases, with 12 bases lying between them. The CDR3 extends over 15 amino acids. CDR1 is SGHTA and CDR2 is FQGNSA in the germline V gene. The DNA of the CDR3 is TGTGCCAGCAGCTACTTTCGACAGTCTAACTATGGCTACACCTTC. As protein: CASSYFRQSNYGYTF.

The genes are TRBV4-2 and TRBJ2-7; 12 bases are a match to TRBD2. Unmatched junction bases numbered 9, after V lost 4 bases and J lost 2 bases. Germline CDR1 reads LGHNA; CDR2 reads YNFKEQ. The CDR3 has 17 amino acids. The CDR3 DNA follows: TGTGCCAGCAGCCGAACACTAGCGGGAGGACTAACCTACGAGCAGTACTTC. Encoded protein: CASSRTLAGGLTYEQYF.

The chain uses TRBV4-3 and TRBJ2-3, with D perhaps matching TRBD1 (7 bases). The length of the CDR3 is 19 residues. The germline V gene encodes CDR1 LGHNA and CDR2 YSLEER. V lost 1 base to trimming and J lost 4 bases, with 24 bases between them. CDR3 residues: CASSQGLSAWQGGPDTQYF. The CDR3 DNA reads as TGCGCCAGCAGCCAAGGGCTTTCTGCGTGGCAGGGGGGCCCAGATACGCAGTATTTT.

This rearrangement joins TRBV6-5 to TRBJ2-7; D gene unclear. Germline values: CDR1 MNHEY, CDR2 SVGAGI. With 5 bases removed from V and 3 bases from J, the gap between germline ends came to 17 bases. The CDR3 has 15 residues. CDR3 amino acids: CASSPLIAPSYEQYF. CDR3 bases: TGTGCCAGCAGTCCTCTAATTGCGCCTAGCTACGAGCAGTACTTC.

This sequence joins TRBV2 and TRBJ2-7, with 8 positions matching TRBD2. The junction had 12 bases not matched to a gene; V was cut back by 7 bases and J by 7 bases. Germline lookup yields CDR1 SNHLY and CDR2 FYNNEI. The CDR3 is 14 amino acids. In DNA form, the CDR3 reads TGTGCCAGCATCGATAGCGGGGCCTTTGGGGAGCAGTACTTC. This codes for CASIDSGAFGEQYF.

This clone was picked up a small number of times. The chain joins TRBV2 to TRBJ1-3, with TRBD1 matching 7 bases. The junction had 4 bases not matched to a gene; V was cut back by 3 bases and J by 2 bases. The CDR3 contains 15 residues. The germline CDR1 and CDR2 sequences are SNHLY and FYNNEI. CDR3 DNA sequence: TGTGCCAGCAGTGATTTGGGACAGCCTGGAAACACCATATATTTT. Amino acid sequence: CASSDLGQPGNTIYF.

Only one count was recorded for this clone. CDR3 sequence (DNA): TGTGCCAGTAGTCCCCGGGGGGGGCCGGGGAACACTGAAGCTTTCTTT. It translates to CASSPRGGPGNTEAFF. This chain links TRBV19 with TRBJ1-1; TRBD1 is a possible D gene (6 bases). Per germline, CDR1 LNHDA and CDR2 SQIVND (reference sequence). The length of the CDR3 is 16 residues. V was clipped by 5 bases and J by 1 base, with 17 bases between them.